The 9 T cell receptor beta chains presented below share a single source sample, sequenced in a study of early T cells in non-severe SARS-CoV-2 infection (dated by TCRdb to the early 2020s). The library was generated by 5' RACE. Instrument used: NextSeq 500. TCRdb reanalyzed the raw reads on its own, using fastp at Q25 for trimming and MiXCR for clone calling, and kept in-frame beta chains. Here each entry gathers all rows of one CDR3 protein and keeps the most common genes and DNA. In all, the sample holds 80,000 to 95,000 distinct CDR3 sequences, and about 15% of those were seen once. Together, the top ten hold roughly 0.6% of the sample. Sequenced sample: whole blood. The origin of the receptors is an adult who was a healthcare worker with PCR-confirmed SARS-CoV-2 infection or an uninfected control (not recorded which).

The CDR3 here is CASSQGLAGGGDTQYF. CDR3 in DNA: TGTGCCAGCAGCCAGGGACTAGCGGGGGGCGGAGATACGCAGTATTTT. The chain links TRBV11-2 to TRBJ2-3, with TRBD2 matching over 15 bases. This CDR3 spans 16 amino acids. Germline V gene lookup returns CDR1 SGHAT and CDR2 FQNNGV. Trimming cost V 5 bases and J 5 bases; bases outside gene matches: 5. Supplemented by reference TRBV11-2 and TRBJ2-3, the full variable domain reads EAGVAQSPRYKIIEKRQSVAFWCNPISGHATLYWYQQILGQGPKLLIQFQNNGVVDDSQLPKDRFSAERLKGVDSTLKIQPAKLEDSAVYLCASSQGLAGGGDTQYFGPGTRLTVL.

This clonotype turned up a few times. The genes are TRBV5-1 and TRBJ2-2, with D perhaps matching TRBD1 (6 bases). The CDR3 extends over 16 amino acids. Trimming pared 4 bases from V and 6 bases from J, leaving 19 bases between. Germline CDR1 reads SGHRS; CDR2 reads YFSETQ. CDR3 in amino acids: CASSRFQGMRAGELFF. The CDR3 DNA sequence: TGCGCCAGCAGCAGATTTCAGGGGATGAGGGCCGGGGAGCTGTTTTTT.

The table lists this clonotype with many counts. V and J are TRBV12-3 or TRBV12-4 and TRBJ2-2; 8 bases line up with TRBD1. The CDR3 covers 16 residues. V was pared by 5 bases and J by 1 base, with 6 bases of the junction left unmatched. CDR3 DNA sequence: TGTGCCAGCAGTCCAAATGGACAGGGGAACACCGGGGAGCTGTTTTTT. It encodes CASSPNGQGNTGELFF.

This clonotype was observed a few times. The chain has TRBV3-1 and TRBJ1-2; 9 positions match TRBD1. Per the germline V gene, CDR1 is LGHDT and CDR2 is YNNKEL (reference sequence). The V segment lost 1 base and the J segment 8 bases; nucleotides outside the gene matches: 8. The CDR3 is made up of 15 amino acids. CDR3 sequence (DNA): TGTGCCAGCAGCCAAGGAGGGACAGGGTGGATGGGCTACACCTTC. Its translation is CASSQGGTGWMGYTF.

The CDR3 here is CASSDGQGAAGELFF. The CDR3 region has the DNA TGTGCCAGCAGTGATGGACAGGGGGCTGCCGGGGAGCTGTTTTTT. The V and J genes are TRBV2 and TRBJ2-2; 11 positions agree with TRBD1. This CDR3 is 15 amino acids long. Germline V gene lookup returns CDR1 SNHLY and CDR2 FYNNEI. The J segment lost 6 bases and the V segment lost 3 bases, leaving 3 bases of the junction unmatched.

This clonotype came up many times. This sequence joins TRBV6-1 and TRBJ2-1; the D is unclear. Germline loops: CDR1 MNHNS, CDR2 SASEGT. The V and J ends lost 8 bases and 7 bases respectively, with 21 bases between them. This CDR3 region has 15 residues. The CDR3 nucleotides read TGTGCCAGCTCCCCGATCCTTACCACGAGGAATGAGCAGTTCTTC. This codes for CASSPILTTRNEQFF.

This clonotype was counted once. A much larger clone lies one base from this, so it may be a read error. The genes are TRBV7-9 and TRBJ1-2; no clear D. V was shortened by 3 bases and J by 4 bases, with 15 bases between the two germline ends. CDR3 length: 15 residues. Germline V lookup: CDR1 SEHNR, CDR2 FQNEAQ (reference sequence). As DNA, the CDR3 is TGTGCCAGCAGCTTTCTACAAAAAGCCGTCTATGGCTACACCTTC. Translated, it gives CASSFLQKAVYGYTF.

This clonotype was seen more than once but under ten times. This chain joins TRBV19 and TRBJ2-1; TRBD2 agrees at 8 bases. V shed 2 bases and J 10 bases; nucleotides not matched to a gene: 10. The CDR3 is 15 amino acids. CDR1 is LNHDA, CDR2 SQIVND, per germline (reference sequence). The CDR3, as DNA: TGTGCCAGTAGTATAAATCTAGCGGGCACCGCGGAGCAGTTCTTC. Translated: CASSINLAGTAEQFF.

This clonotype was seen at least ten times. The V gene is TRBV10-3, the J gene TRBJ1-1; no reliable D call. The germline V and J ends were trimmed by 0 bases and 1 base, with 9 bases remaining between them. The germline gives CDR1 ENHRY, CDR2 SYGVKD. The CDR3 is made up of 15 amino acids. CDR3 amino acids: CAISESSVRNTEAFF. The DNA for the CDR3 is TGTGCCATCAGTGAGTCTTCGGTAAGGAACACTGAAGCTTTCTTT.